The clone carrying this T cell receptor (beta chain) was observed once. The sample belongs to a study of blood T cell repertoires in COVID-19. Study in general: The United States, Italy and Spain were the sources of the acute and convalescent COVID-19 samples. PBMCs, B-cell-depleted T cells, or T cells provided the cDNA or gDNA that made up the material.

The CDR3 loop spans 13 amino acids. V dropped 5 bases and J dropped 3 bases, with 11 bases sitting between them. Germline CDR1 reads SQVTM; CDR2 reads ANQGSEA. Study processing details: Using reference gene primer amplification, nucleated cell counts were estimated. Assay: immunoSEQ multiplex PCR; the TCRdb copy retains only in-frame clones and omits some. The V and J calls and clone size are taken from that table; D and trimming were inferred from the DNA. The data hold 99,000 or so clones, with approximately 80% observed a single time. This rearrangement joins TRBV29-1 to TRBJ1-5; a possible D gene is TRBD1 (5 bases). The sequence came from a woman of 80 years or more with acute or convalescent COVID-19. The sequencing sample was made of peripheral blood. The CDR3 here is CSVRGSSNQPQHF. The DNA of the CDR3 is TGCAGCGTTCGGGGGTCCTCCAATCAGCCCCAGCATTTT.